This T cell receptor beta chain was profiled in a study of cytomegalovirus exposure and HLA in healthy donors. V was clipped by 11 bases and J by 2 bases, with 25 bases between them. CDR3 length: 16 residues. The germline V gene has CDR1 MNHGY and CDR2 SAAAGT. PCR employed 60 Vbeta and 13 Jbeta primers. Generated by immunoSEQ multiplex PCR, the TCRdb table keeps only in-frame clones and is missing some. The table includes fewer than 150,000 clones, more than 60% detected once. This TCR was recovered from a woman aged 35 to 49 in good health and CMV-seronegative. Sample: PBMCs. The chain links TRBV6-8 to TRBJ2-7; D is uncertain. CDR3 loop: CAFILLPSAPAYEQYF. The CDR3 DNA is TGTGCCTTCATACTATTGCCGAGCGCCCCAGCCTACGAGCAGTACTTC.